A single sample is the source of the 25 T cell receptor beta chains below, sequenced in a study of Graves' ophthalmopathy and Graves' hyperthyroidism. Investigators amplified TCR beta CDR3 regions from RNA transcripts. An initial RT-PCR round employing HTBI primers preceded a second-round multiplex PCR. From the multiplex PCR reads, TCRdb called clonotypes with MiXCR, one entry per CDR3 protein. The profile shows some 170,000 distinct CDR3 sequences, approximately 40% of them singletons. The sequenced material came from peripheral blood. These receptors were taken from a man younger than 40 with Graves' ophthalmopathy.

This clonotype was found many times. The chain uses TRBV28 and TRBJ2-7; weak D call: TRBD2 (6 bases). The CDR3 contains 14 residues. Germline V lookup: CDR1 MDHEN, CDR2 SYDVKM. Trimming pared 7 bases from V and 3 bases from J, leaving 16 bases between. The CDR3 nucleotides are TGTGCCAGCAACCCGGGAGAAGGGGACTACGAGCAGTACTTC. Its translation is CASNPGEGDYEQYF.

This clonotype was detected only a few times. V and J are TRBV6-1 and TRBJ2-2; D gene unclear. The germline V gene encodes CDR1 MNHNS and CDR2 SASEGT. The CDR3 totals 16 residues. V shed 2 bases and J shed 0 bases, with 10 bases lying between them. CDR3 amino acids: CASSESFYSNTGELFF. The CDR3 nucleotides are TGTGCCAGCAGTGAATCCTTCTACTCGAACACCGGGGAGCTGTTTTTT.

This clonotype was observed at least ten times. The gene calls are TRBV9 and TRBJ1-2; tentative D call: TRBD1 (6 bases). V lost 3 bases, J lost 2 bases, and 23 bases lay in between. This CDR3 is 18 amino acids long. The germline CDR1 and CDR2 sequences are SGDLS and YYNGEE. CDR3 amino acids: CASSAQNRDPKSNYGYTF. The DNA for the CDR3 is TGTGCCAGCAGCGCCCAAAACAGGGACCCGAAATCGAACTATGGCTACACCTTC.

In its sample, this clonotype was seen many times. J is TRBJ1-2 and V is TRBV12-3 or TRBV12-4; no definite D call. V was clipped by 5 bases and J by 0 bases, with 19 bases between them. CDR3 length equals 17 residues. This CDR3 reads CASSPLVGVKTNYGYTF. The CDR3 DNA sequence: TGTGCCAGCAGTCCCCTCGTTGGTGTGAAAACTAACTATGGCTACACCTTC.

This clonotype was seen ten or more times. The rearrangement uses TRBV12-3 or TRBV12-4 and TRBJ2-7; a weak D match, TRBD1 (6 bases). The V end was cut by 5 bases, the J end by 1 base, with 15 bases between. This CDR3 comprises 15 residues. The CDR3: CASSPTTRGSYEQYF. CDR3 DNA sequence: TGTGCCAGCAGTCCCACCACCAGGGGTTCCTACGAGCAGTACTTC.

This chain connects TRBV7-2 to TRBJ2-5; maybe TRBD2 (7 bases). The CDR3 is 15 residues long. The germline V and J ends were trimmed by 5 bases and 5 bases, with 18 bases remaining between them. Germline loops: CDR1 SGHTA, CDR2 FQGNSA. This chain's CDR3 is CASSPGDYLLETQYF. In nucleotides, the CDR3 is TGTGCCAGCAGCCCAGGGGACTATCTCCTGGAGACCCAGTACTTC.

The rearrangement links TRBV12-3 or TRBV12-4 to TRBJ2-2, with a possible D match to TRBD1 (7 bases). This CDR3 is 14 amino acids long. With 7 bases removed from V and 6 bases from J, the gap between germline ends came to 15 bases. CDR3 sequence reads: CASTRQGGAGELFF. Written as DNA, the CDR3 is TGTGCCAGCACCCGACAGGGCGGGGCCGGGGAGCTGTTTTTT.

As regards this clonotype: At one end the junction does not follow the germline gene, possibly because of a read error. CDR3 sequence (DNA): TGTGTCAGCAGTTGGGAGCCGGGCGAGCAGTACTTC. This gives the protein CVSSWEPGEQYF. This rearrangement joins TRBV28 to TRBJ2-7; maybe TRBD2 (5 bases). The CDR3 length is 12 residues. CDR1 is MDHEN, CDR2 SYDVKM, per germline.

The rearrangement links TRBV28 to TRBJ1-5; no clear D. Germline CDR1 reads MDHEN; CDR2 reads SYDVKM. V was clipped by 3 bases and J by 4 bases, with 10 bases between them. CDR3 length: 14 residues. CDR3 bases: TGTGCCAGCAGTTTTTTTGACCCAAATCAGCCCCAGCATTTT. Translation: CASSFFDPNQPQHF.

This clonotype was seen many times. J is TRBJ2-5 and V is TRBV29-1, with TRBD2 matching 8 bases. V gave up 0 bases and J gave up 5 bases; unmatched junction bases: 11. Germline-derived CDR1 and CDR2 are SQVTM and ANQGSEA. This CDR3 contains 16 residues. CDR3 DNA: TGCAGCGTTGAAGACCCCACCGTGGGCGGGGGGGAGACCCAGTACTTC. It is translated as CSVEDPTVGGGETQYF.

V usage is TRBV28 and J usage is TRBJ2-5; TRBD1 matches at 7 bases. V trimming: 4 bases; J trimming: 0 bases; junction bases outside the gene matches: 8. Germline-derived CDR1 and CDR2 are MDHEN and SYDVKM. The CDR3 consists of 16 residues. This chain's CDR3 is CASSSYVQGNQETQYF. For the CDR3, the DNA is TGTGCCAGCAGTTCCTACGTACAGGGGAACCAAGAGACCCAGTACTTC. Together with reference TRBV28 and TRBJ2-5, the CDR3 gives the full variable domain: DVKVTQSSRYLVKRTGEKVFLECVQDMDHENMFWYRQDPGLGLRLIYFSYDVKMKEKGDIPEGYSVSREKKERFSLILESASTNQTSMYLCASSSYVQGNQETQYFGPGTRLLVL.

This clonotype was detected many times. The chain is built from TRBV2 and TRBJ2-7; 10 nucleotides line up with TRBD2. The CDR3 totals 13 residues. CDR1 is SNHLY and CDR2 is FYNNEI in the germline V gene. Trimming took 7 bases from V and 2 from J; bases not matched to a gene: 2. For the CDR3, the DNA is TGTGCCAGCAAGCGGGGGGGGGCCTACGAGCAGTACTTC. Encoded protein: CASKRGGAYEQYF. Drawing the rest from reference TRBV2 and TRBJ2-7, the complete variable domain is EPEVTQTPSHQVTQMGQEVILRCVPISNHLYFYWYRQILGQKVEFLVSFYNNEISEKSEIFDDQFSVERPDGSNFTLKIRSTKLEDSAMYFCASKRGGAYEQYFGPGTRLTVT.

This clonotype was found once. This chain links TRBV6-1 with TRBJ1-2; the D is unclear. This CDR3 region has 13 residues. The V end was cut by 8 bases, the J end by 3 bases, with 13 bases between. Per the germline V gene, CDR1 is MNHNS and CDR2 is SASEGT. The CDR3 nucleotides are TGTGCCAGCTCCGGGAAGACGGACTATGGCTACACCTTC. It translates to CASSGKTDYGYTF.

This clonotype has at least ten counts. The rearrangement links TRBV20-1 to TRBJ1-1, with D unresolved. Germline CDR1 is DFQATT and CDR2 is SNEGSKA (reference sequence). The ends were cut back, 2 bases at V and 1 base at J, with 11 bases in the middle. CDR3 length: 14 amino acids. The CDR3 DNA is TGCAGTGCTAGATGGGGTTTGGGGAACACTGAAGCTTTCTTT. This encodes CSARWGLGNTEAFF.

The CDR3 DNA reads as TGTGCCACCCGGGTAGGTCAGCCCCAGCATTTT. It is translated as CATRVGQPQHF. The chain couples TRBV28 to TRBJ1-5, with D unclear. The CDR3 has 11 amino acids. Trimming removed 10 bases at V and 6 bases at J, with 10 bases between. Germline CDR1 and CDR2: MDHEN and SYDVKM.

This clonotype was found many times. V usage is TRBV6-5 and J usage is TRBJ2-2, with D possibly being TRBD1 (5 bases). Germline V CDR1 and CDR2: MNHEY, SVGAGI. The V gene lost 11 bases and the J gene lost 6 bases, with 10 bases spanning the gap. CDR3 length equals 11 residues. The CDR3 is CAGIRAGELFF. The CDR3 nucleotides are TGTGCCGGAATCAGGGCCGGGGAGCTGTTTTTT.

Many counts were recorded for this clonotype. The CDR3 loop reads CASSGQGLDEQYF. CDR3 coding DNA: TGTGCCAGCAGTGGACAGGGGCTGGACGAGCAGTACTTC. This chain connects TRBV25-1 to TRBJ2-7; TRBD1 matches 8 bases. Germline CDR1 and CDR2: MGHDK and SYGVNS. The CDR3 length is 13 residues. V was clipped by 4 bases and J by 5 bases; unmatched bases: 4.

This clonotype was seen a single time. CDR3 in amino acids: CASSFFRQGEWNGYTF. The CDR3 coding sequence is TGTGCCAGCAGTTTTTTCCGACAGGGGGAATGGAATGGCTACACCTTC. The chain is built from TRBV12-3 or TRBV12-4 and TRBJ1-2; TRBD1 matches at 9 bases. The V gene end was trimmed by 3 bases and the J gene end by 6 bases; junction bases not matched to a gene: 11. The CDR3 extends over 16 amino acids.

This rearrangement joins TRBV30 to TRBJ2-7, with 7 bases lining up with TRBD1. Germline CDR1 GTSNPN, CDR2 SVGIG (reference sequence). The CDR3 loop spans 13 amino acids. V trimming: 1 base; J trimming: 3 bases; junction bases outside the gene matches: 3. CDR3: CAWSDPGGYEQYF. The CDR3 DNA reads TGTGCCTGGAGTGATCCAGGGGGCTACGAGCAGTACTTC.

This clonotype was counted many times. The rearrangement links TRBV28 to TRBJ1-5, with D tentatively TRBD1 (5 bases). V was clipped by 8 bases and J by 0 bases, with 11 bases between them. This CDR3 spans 14 amino acids. The germline CDR1 and CDR2 sequences are MDHEN and SYDVKM. As DNA, the CDR3 is TGTGCCAGCTCTCCGACAGTTAGCAATCAGCCCCAGCATTTT. This translates into CASSPTVSNQPQHF.

This clonotype was recorded at least ten times. V gene TRBV15 combines with J gene TRBJ2-7; 8 nucleotides agree with TRBD2. The ends lost 2 bases at V and 5 bases at J; junction bases unmatched: 8. From germline, CDR1 is LNHNV and CDR2 YYDKDF (reference sequence). The CDR3 totals 15 residues. The CDR3: CATSRSRTSPNEQYF. CDR3 sequence (DNA): TGTGCCACCAGCAGATCGAGGACTAGCCCCAACGAGCAGTACTTC.

The chain links TRBV7-2 to TRBJ1-5; D perhaps matches TRBD1 (5 bases). The CDR3 sequence is 13 residues long. CDR1 SGHTA and CDR2 FQGNSA come from the germline V gene. Trimming removed 2 bases at V and 7 bases at J, with 9 bases between. This CDR3 is CASSLRGGQPQHF. CDR3 bases: TGTGCCAGCAGCTTAAGGGGTGGCCAGCCCCAGCATTTT.

This clonotype was detected many times. The rearrangement uses TRBV4-2 and TRBJ2-7, with D perhaps TRBD1 or TRBD2 (5 bases each). Germline V gives CDR1 LGHNA, CDR2 YNFKEQ. V lost 0 bases and J 2 bases, leaving 8 bases between the germline ends. The CDR3 sequence is 14 residues long. Written as DNA, the CDR3 is TGTGCCAGCAGCCAAGAAAGAGGGGCCTACGAGCAGTACTTC. This sequence encodes CASSQERGAYEQYF.

DNA for the CDR3: TGTGCCAGCACAAATACAGGAGCCTATGGCTACACCTTC. It is translated as CASTNTGAYGYTF. This sequence joins TRBV6-1 and TRBJ1-2, with TRBD1 as a possible D gene (5 bases). The CDR3 contains 13 residues. V was clipped by 7 bases and J by 4 bases, with 13 bases between them. In germline, CDR1 is MNHNS, CDR2 SASEGT.

The chain uses TRBV6-5 and TRBJ1-6; D unclear. The CDR3 extends over 15 amino acids. Germline values: CDR1 MNHEY, CDR2 SVGAGI. Trimming removed 2 bases at V and 10 bases at J, with 15 bases between. The CDR3 DNA reads as TGTGCCAGCAGTTACCTAACAGAAGGCGGCTCACCCCTCCACTTT. Translated: CASSYLTEGGSPLHF.